The rows below give T cell receptor beta chains drawn from one sample of a study of T cell responses to AZD1222 COVID-19 vaccine. Here immunoSEQ multiplex PCR was the method, and the copy in TCRdb shows in-frame clones only, minus some. The sample comprises about 180,000 clones, approximately 92% of which are singletons, and more than 0.85% rests with the top ten. The sequencing here drew on peripheral blood, taken 28 days after the second dose of the MenACWY control vaccine. These receptor sequences come from an adult who received the MenACWY meningococcal vaccine as a control. Both conserved end residues are part of each CDR3. The order of the fields is clone size, V gene, D gene, J gene, CDR3 protein, CDR3 DNA. D genes are given only for firm matches. Expanded clones are given a class, and other clones once, few, many or no size at all.

>once|TRBV27|-|TRBJ2-3
CASSPLGHAQDTQYF
TGTGCCAGCAGTCCCCTGGGACACGCACAAGATACGCAGTATTTT
>-|TRBV5-4|-|TRBJ2-1
CASSPYSYNEQFF
TGTGCCAGCAGCCCGTACTCCTACAATGAGCAGTTCTTC
>once|TRBV28|TRBD1|TRBJ1-1
CASRPGTANTEAFF
TGTGCCAGCAGGCCGGGGACAGCAAACACTGAAGCTTTCTTT
>-|TRBV7-2|-|TRBJ2-2
CASSHHRGINTGELFF
TGTGCCAGCAGCCACCATAGGGGGATTAACACCGGGGAGCTGTTTTTT
>-|TRBV18|TRBD2|TRBJ2-7
CASSPYAGGDEQYF
TGTGCCAGCTCACCATACGCGGGGGGCGACGAGCAGTACTTC
>once|TRBV11-2|-|TRBJ2-7
CASRRSQLGGSEQYF
TGTGCCAGCAGACGTTCCCAACTCGGGGGATCCGAGCAGTACTTC
>-|TRBV6-5|-|TRBJ2-4
CASSWGDGKNIQYF
TGTGCCAGCAGTTGGGGGGACGGCAAAAACATTCAGTACTTC
>-|TRBV19|-|TRBJ1-5
CASTRDQNNQPQHF
TGTGCCTCTACCAGGGATCAAAACAATCAGCCCCAGCATTTT
>-|TRBV18|-|TRBJ1-1
CASSPRLANTEAFF
TGTGCCAGCTCACCACGACTGGCGAACACTGAAGCTTTCTTT
>-|TRBV29-1|-|TRBJ1-1
CSAGLDDSEAFF
TGCAGCGCCGGCCTCGACGATTCTGAAGCTTTCTTT
>-|TRBV9|TRBD2|TRBJ2-2
CASSVRGGSNTGELFF
TGTGCCAGCAGCGTAAGGGGAGGGTCGAACACCGGGGAGCTGTTTTTT
>-|TRBV14|-|TRBJ1-4
CASSQDVGGNEKLFF
TGTGCCAGCAGCCAAGATGTCGGGGGTAATGAAAAACTGTTTTTT